This passage covers 13 T cell receptor beta chains from one sample sequenced in a study of T cells in Graves' hyperthyroidism and ophthalmopathy. It was RNA transcripts that yielded the amplified TCR beta CDR3 regions. TCR CDR3 regions were first amplified by RT-PCR with HTBI primers. In TCRdb, the multiplex PCR reads were re-called with MiXCR into one record per CDR3 protein. The sample lists about 400,000 distinct CDR3 sequences; more than 12% were seen once. The sequencing input was blood. The receptor set was obtained from a woman aged 25-40 years with Graves' hyperthyroidism.

This clonotype has at least ten counts. The genes are TRBV6-2 or TRBV6-3 and TRBJ2-7; D remains unclear. The germline CDR1 and CDR2 sequences are MNHEY and SVGEGT. Trimming left V 2 bases short and J 3 bases short, with 11 bases between. The CDR3 covers 14 residues. The CDR3 DNA follows: TGTGCCAGCAGTTACAACAAGCCCCTCTACGAGCAGTACTTC. Protein product: CASSYNKPLYEQYF.

The chain uses TRBV24-1 and TRBJ2-1, with D unclear. Trimming stripped 1 base from V and 0 bases from J, with 12 bases between. The V gene's germline CDR1 is KGHDR and CDR2 SFDVKD. The CDR3 is 17 residues long. CDR3 in amino acids: CATSDFLGRHSYNEQFF. CDR3 coding DNA: TGTGCCACCAGTGATTTTCTTGGCAGACACTCCTACAATGAGCAGTTCTTC.

V usage is TRBV6-6 and J usage is TRBJ1-1, with D unresolved. V lost 0 bases and J lost 5, with 13 bases in between. CDR1 and CDR2 from the germline V gene are MNHNY and SVGAGI (reference sequence). The length of the CDR3 is 15 residues. The CDR3 bases are TGTGCCAGCAGTTACTCTTGGACCCCGGATACTGAAGCTTTCTTT. Amino acid sequence: CASSYSWTPDTEAFF.

This clonotype has only a few counts. This chain links TRBV4-1 with TRBJ2-3; D may correspond to TRBD1 or TRBD2 (5 bases each). CDR1 is MGHRA, CDR2 YSYEKL, per germline. The CDR3 sequence is 15 residues long. V lost 0 bases to trimming and J lost 3 bases, with 10 bases between them. This chain's CDR3 is CASSQDWGSTDTQYF. In DNA form, the CDR3 reads TGCGCCAGCAGCCAAGATTGGGGGAGTACAGATACGCAGTATTTT.

This clonotype was found many times. The chain is built from TRBV27 and TRBJ2-1, with unresolved D. Germline CDR1 MNHEY, CDR2 SMNVEV (reference sequence). V was shortened by 1 base and J by 7 bases, with 14 bases between the two germline ends. The CDR3 runs 15 residues. The CDR3 protein is CASSLYMGRINEQFF. CDR3 DNA: TGTGCCAGCAGTTTATATATGGGTCGGATTAATGAGCAGTTCTTC.

The table lists this clonotype with a count of one. The V gene is TRBV6-4, the J gene TRBJ2-7; TRBD1 matches 7 bases. CDR1 is MRHNA, CDR2 SNTAGT, per germline. The ends lost 4 bases at V and 4 bases at J; junction bases unmatched: 19. The length of the CDR3 is 18 residues. CDR3 in amino acids: CASSAASRSRGSVYEQYF. The DNA for the CDR3 is TGTGCCAGCAGTGCCGCCTCTAGAAGCAGGGGGAGCGTATACGAGCAGTACTTC.

There are many counts of this clonotype. The J gene is TRBJ2-6, the V gene TRBV30; D possibly corresponds to TRBD1 (5 bases). Germline V gene lookup returns CDR1 GTSNPN and CDR2 SVGIG (reference sequence). V was clipped by 8 bases and J by 6 bases, with 17 bases between them. The CDR3 sequence is 14 residues long. The CDR3 DNA follows: TGTGCCGGACAACGACCCAACCAGGCCAACGTCCTGACTTTC. It is translated as CAGQRPNQANVLTF.

This clonotype showed up just a few times. In nucleotides, the CDR3 is TGCGCCAGCAGCGCCCCTCTAGCGGGCAAAAACAATGAGCAGTTCTTC. This codes for CASSAPLAGKNNEQFF. The chain combines TRBV5-1 with TRBJ2-1; 8 bases agree with TRBD2. Germline V CDR1 and CDR2: SGHRS, YFSETQ. With 4 bases clipped from V and 5 bases from J, the junction kept 11 bases outside the gene matches. This CDR3 comprises 16 residues. Using reference TRBV5-1 and TRBJ2-1 for the parts outside the CDR3, the full variable domain is KAGVTQTPRYLIKTRGQQVTLSCSPISGHRSVSWYQQTPGQGLQFLFEYFSETQRNKGNFPGRFSGRQFSNSRSEMNVSTLELGDSALYLCASSAPLAGKNNEQFFGPGTRLTVL.

This clonotype has a count of ten or more. The chain's CDR3 is CASSFGGPANQPQHF. Here the CDR3 DNA reads TGTGCCAGCAGTTTCGGGGGTCCGGCCAATCAGCCCCAGCATTTT. V and J are TRBV27 and TRBJ1-5, with D possibly TRBD1 on 5 matching bases. The germline V and J ends were trimmed by 3 bases and 3 bases, with 12 bases remaining between them. The germline CDR1 and CDR2 sequences are MNHEY and SMNVEV (reference sequence). The CDR3 is made up of 15 amino acids.

At least ten counts were recorded for this clonotype. The chain combines TRBV6-1 with TRBJ1-5; D ambiguous. Germline V gene lookup returns CDR1 MNHNS and CDR2 SASEGT. Trimming cost V 5 bases and J 3 bases, with 20 bases left between them. The CDR3 covers 17 residues. The chain's CDR3 is CASSYDRTHTPNQPQHF. The CDR3 nucleotides are TGTGCCAGCAGTTATGATAGGACTCACACTCCCAATCAGCCCCAGCATTTT.

This clonotype was detected many times. The gene calls are TRBV27 and TRBJ2-3; D gene uncertain. V was trimmed by 4 bases and J by 5 bases, leaving 13 bases between them. Germline-derived CDR1 and CDR2 are MNHEY and SMNVEV (reference sequence). There are 14 residues in the CDR3. In DNA form, the CDR3 reads TGTGCCAGCAGTTCGTTTAAGATGGTAGATACGCAGTATTTT. This translates into CASSSFKMVDTQYF.

This chain uses TRBV10-2 with TRBJ1-1; D gene ambiguous. CDR1 and CDR2 (germline): WSHSY, SAAADI. The CDR3 has 15 amino acids. Trimming stripped 10 bases from V and 4 bases from J, with 22 bases between. The CDR3 DNA reads as TGCGCCATCTCTGACTTGCTCAGCGGGAGCACTGAAGCTTTCTTT. As protein: CAISDLLSGSTEAFF.

The J gene is TRBJ2-7, the V gene TRBV6-1; TRBD1 aligns across 9 bases. The ends lost 6 bases at V and 3 bases at J; junction bases unmatched: 9. CDR1 and CDR2 from the germline V gene are MNHNS and SASEGT. The CDR3 is 15 residues long. The CDR3 DNA sequence: TGTGCCAGCAGGAACGCCCGACAGGGGGGCTACGAGCAGTACTTC. Amino acid sequence: CASRNARQGGYEQYF.